A single T cell receptor (beta chain) is shown here with its context. Germline CDR1 and CDR2: SQVTM and ANQGSEA. Trimming removed 6 bases from V and 4 bases from J; junction bases left unmatched: 8. This CDR3 contains 13 residues. This entry comes from a study of early stage breast cancer tumors. Across the study: Most invasive tumors, about 70% of the 16, were ER+/PR+/HER2-.

Clones were sequenced by immunoSEQ multiplex PCR, and TCRdb holds only the in-frame ones, with some missing. In the table there are 50,000 to 75,000 clones, around three quarters of which are singletons. The J gene is TRBJ2-5, the V gene TRBV29-1; 7 nucleotides agree with TRBD2. The TCR originated in a person aged 25 to 39 with breast cancer. Sequencing was done on a sample of blood. For the CDR3, the DNA is TGCAGCGTGGCGGGCGGGGGAGGAGAGACCCAGTACTTC. This encodes CSVAGGGGETQYF.